This TCR beta chain was captured in a study of blood T cell repertoires in COVID-19 (dated by TCRdb to the early 2020s). Concerning the study at large: Collaborator samples came from the United States, Italy and Spain and covered acute and convalescent phases of COVID-19. Where HLA class I and class II types were available, the types were taken from metadata supplied by the sample provider, not from assay-based typing. The material from the prospective study consisted of cDNA or gDNA derived from T cells, B-cell-depleted T cells, or PBMCs. Nearly every sample came with metadata listing a de-identified subject ID, COVID-19 status, age in years and sex. Subjects who had been exposed to COVID-19, were actively infected with it, or had recovered from it provided the deeply sampled blood TCRbeta repertoires that made up the dataset. The samples were drawn from two sources: the first 160 participants of the ongoing ImmuneRACE study, and 1,254 subjects contributed by 6 global collaborators. A freely available public database, intended as a resource for researchers studying the immune response to SARS-CoV-2, is where the repertoires were released.

This clone was counted a single time. This clone's antigen is unknown. Base qualities are not at hand, and no much larger clone is one base apart. The immunoSEQ Assay, a bias-controlled multiplex PCR, was used to amplify TCRbeta CDR3 regions from genomic DNA. On the authors' methods: Nucleated cell counts per sample were estimated from amplification of reference gene primers within the assay. To quantify the absolute abundance of each unique TCRbeta CDR3 rearrangement, sequence reads were collapsed and filtered. For each sample, productive Simpson clonality was calculated by taking the square root of Simpson's diversity index across productive rearrangements. TCRdb re-hosts the immuneACCESS table, in-frame sequences only. Its copies lack some clones; in the studies checked, an unresolved V gene accounts for under half of them, and the cause for the rest is not known. V and J calls and clone size are as listed in that table; D and trimming were resolved from the DNA. Present in this sample are about 280,000 clones, around four fifths of which were seen just once. The ten largest clones capture 7.5% to 10% of the sample.

A second Seattle source provided samples from volunteer blood donors who had recovered from COVID-19. Each collaborating institution followed its own protocols to collect whole blood in K2EDTA tubes. For TCRbeta analysis, collaborator samples were shipped as frozen whole blood, as isolated PBMCs, or as DNA extracted from either sample type. Here is what the overall study found, with its caveats: Clinical and demographic metadata were provided uncurated, with the amount varying by source and participant.

V lost 4 bases and J lost 7 bases; the stretch between them is 20 bases long. Sequences KGHSH (CDR1) and LQKENI (CDR2) are obtained from the germline V gene. The CDR3 goes from the cysteine to the phenylalanine over 17 residues. Only the CDR3 DNA stays, 51 bases, in frame from base 1. The clonotype originates from a woman aged 50 to 65 who had recovered from COVID-19. Sequencing input: peripheral blood. The rearranged chain carries TRBV18 and TRBJ1-6; D gene: possibly TRBD1, on 6 matching bases. CDR3 protein: CASSLRTALDRNSPLHF. The DNA reads as follows: TGTGCCAGCTCACTGCGGACAGCATTAGATAGGAATTCACCCCTCCACTTT.